This T cell receptor (beta chain) was observed in a study of a mutant IDH1 vaccine in newly diagnosed glioma. As for the study in general: Sex among treated patients split about 60% male, roughly 40% female; mean age was about 43 years. Earlier treatment was radiotherapy, temozolomide, or both, with most getting both. Study outcomes and limitations: In just under 95% of patients, immune responses induced by the vaccine occurred.

Libraries were prepared by immunoSEQ multiplex PCR; TCRdb keeps only in-frame clonotypes and omits some of them. The table includes tens of thousands of clones, less than 85% detected once. The time point: week 47, end of study. With topical imiquimod, each dose of the vaccine consisted of 300 ug of mutant IDH1 20-mer peptide. Patients were given eight vaccinations, scheduled in weeks 1, 3, 5, 7, 11, 15, 19 and 23. This clone has only a few counts. What it binds is unknown. Germline V gene lookup returns CDR1 SGDLS and CDR2 YYNGEE. This CDR3 is built from 14 residues. The V and J ends lost 2 bases and 0 bases respectively, with 9 bases between them.

This specimen consisted of PBMCs, obtained from a glioma patient whose treatment included an IDH1 peptide vaccine. The chain uses TRBV9 and TRBJ2-7, with no clear D. This receptor was taken from a woman aged 25-40 years with glioma. Some clones in this sample may be carry-over from other donors' samples. In DNA form, the CDR3 reads TGTGCCAGCAGCGTGGCAGCGAGCTCCTACGAGCAGTACTTC. This gives the protein CASSVAASSYEQYF.